The source of this T cell receptor (beta chain) is a study of CD8+ T cells in alopecia areata. Extracted from the samples, RNA was reverse transcribed into cDNA to serve as the sequencing template. Sequenced by immunoSEQ multiplex PCR; TCRdb stores in-frame clones only, minus some. Of tens of thousands of clones detected, roughly 61% appear once; the ten largest clones hold over 15%. In this sample, this clone turned up many times. The CDR3 contains 15 residues. Per germline, CDR1 KGHSH and CDR2 LQKENI. V trimming: 0 bases; J trimming: 9 bases; junction bases outside the gene matches: 2. The sample consisted of CD8+ T cells sorted from blood, taken at week 0. The receptor's source is a human donor with alopecia areata. V usage is TRBV18 and J usage is TRBJ2-1; TRBD2 matches at 13 bases. DNA for the CDR3: TGTGCCAGCTCACCACCTACTAGCGGGAGGGGTGAGCAGTTCTTC. This codes for CASSPPTSGRGEQFF.